Described below is a single TCR beta chain sequence and its context. Its specificity is unknown. CDR1 SGHVS and CDR2 FQNEAQ come from the germline V gene. Trimming took off 5 bases at V and 4 bases at J, with 17 bases between the two ends. The CDR3 is made up of 15 amino acids. The entry originates in a study of cytomegalovirus exposure and HLA in healthy donors. Study results and caveats: Per published accounts, TCR beta sequences correctly predicted the HLA-A and HLA-B alleles of most subjects. In a later analysis, the majority of CMV-associated beta chains seemingly showed HLA restriction.

The PCR employed 60 Vbeta primers together with 13 Jbeta primers. Clones were sequenced by immunoSEQ multiplex PCR, and TCRdb holds only the in-frame ones, with some missing. The sample has roughly 110,000 clones, approximately 79% seen once. The TCR comes from a man aged 18 to 30 in good health and CMV-seronegative. The material sequenced was PBMCs. V gene TRBV7-8 combines with J gene TRBJ1-2; D is uncertain. CDR3: CASSPLQWAAYGYTF. CDR3 coding DNA: TGTGCCAGCAGCCCCCTTCAGTGGGCAGCCTATGGCTACACCTTC.